This T cell receptor (beta chain) was sequenced in a study of blood T cells in healthy people across ages. This clonotype was recorded at least ten times. Samples each yielded at least 5.5 micrograms of total RNA. The CDR3 totals 14 residues. The germline V gene has CDR1 KGHSH and CDR2 LQKENI. The V and J ends lost 2 bases and 3 bases, in that order; junction bases with no gene match: 3. Then a second PCR, running roughly 7 to 12 cycles, was carried out with a sample-barcoded 5' primer and a J-beta primer mix. TCRdb re-called the 5' RACE reads through MiXCR, storing one row per CDR3 protein. Among some 1.7 million distinct CDR3 sequences listed, over 25% were seen once.

The rearrangement joins TRBV18 to TRBJ2-7; 8 bases agree with TRBD2. The sample taken for sequencing was blood. The receptor's source is a woman aged 30 to 39 in good health. CDR3: CASSPVAGGYEQYF. CDR3 coding DNA: TGTGCCAGCTCACCAGTGGCGGGAGGCTACGAGCAGTACTTC.